These 3 T cell receptor beta chains share one sample of origin, sequenced in a study of cytomegalovirus exposure and HLA in healthy donors. Researchers ran the PCR with 60 Vbeta and 13 Jbeta primers. Data came from immunoSEQ multiplex PCR; TCRdb stores just in-frame clones and leaves some out. The sample comprises fewer than 150,000 clones, around 74% of which are singletons, and under 3.5% rests with the top ten. The material sequenced was PBMCs. Receptors were obtained from a man aged 25-40 years in good health and CMV-seronegative.

Only a few counts were recorded for this clone. The chain combines TRBV5-8 with TRBJ2-2; D is perhaps TRBD2 (5 bases). V was cut by 0 bases and J by 0 bases, with 9 bases left in between. The V gene's germline CDR1 is SGHTS and CDR2 YDEGEE. The CDR3 contains 16 residues. The CDR3 protein is CASSLGGGSNTGELFF. The CDR3, as DNA: TGTGCCAGCAGCTTGGGCGGAGGCTCGAACACCGGGGAGCTGTTTTTT.

V gene TRBV6-5 combines with J gene TRBJ2-7; 9 bases align to TRBD1. Per germline, CDR1 MNHEY and CDR2 SVGAGI. With 10 bases clipped from V and 2 bases from J, the junction kept 6 bases outside the gene matches. The CDR3 covers 13 residues. The CDR3 loop is CATRQGVTYEQYF. In DNA form, the CDR3 reads TGTGCCACTAGACAGGGGGTGACCTACGAGCAGTACTTC.

This rearrangement joins TRBV30 to TRBJ2-1, with 10 bases fitting TRBD2. Germline V lookup: CDR1 GTSNPN, CDR2 SVGIG (reference sequence). The J segment lost 8 bases and the V segment lost 3 bases, leaving 7 bases of the junction unmatched. This CDR3 is 14 amino acids long. CDR3 residues: CAWRGPGTSDEQFF. CDR3 coding DNA: TGTGCCTGGAGGGGGCCAGGGACTAGCGATGAGCAGTTCTTC. Full variable domain (missing parts from reference TRBV30 and TRBJ2-1): SQTIHQWPATLVQPVGSPLSLECTVEGTSNPNLYWYRQAAGRGLQLLFYSVGIGQISSEVPQNLSASRPQDRQFILSSKKLLLSDSGFYLCAWRGPGTSDEQFFGPGTRLTVL.